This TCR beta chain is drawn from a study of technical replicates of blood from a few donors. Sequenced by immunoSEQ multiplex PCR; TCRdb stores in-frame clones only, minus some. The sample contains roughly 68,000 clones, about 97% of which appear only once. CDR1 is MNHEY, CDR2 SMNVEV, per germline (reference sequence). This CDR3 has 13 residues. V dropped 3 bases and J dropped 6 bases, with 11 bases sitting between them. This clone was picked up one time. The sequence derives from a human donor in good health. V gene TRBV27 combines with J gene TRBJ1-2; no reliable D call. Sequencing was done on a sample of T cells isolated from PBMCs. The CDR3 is CASSLNLHNGYTF. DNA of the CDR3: TGTGCCAGCAGTTTGAATCTTCACAATGGCTACACCTTC.